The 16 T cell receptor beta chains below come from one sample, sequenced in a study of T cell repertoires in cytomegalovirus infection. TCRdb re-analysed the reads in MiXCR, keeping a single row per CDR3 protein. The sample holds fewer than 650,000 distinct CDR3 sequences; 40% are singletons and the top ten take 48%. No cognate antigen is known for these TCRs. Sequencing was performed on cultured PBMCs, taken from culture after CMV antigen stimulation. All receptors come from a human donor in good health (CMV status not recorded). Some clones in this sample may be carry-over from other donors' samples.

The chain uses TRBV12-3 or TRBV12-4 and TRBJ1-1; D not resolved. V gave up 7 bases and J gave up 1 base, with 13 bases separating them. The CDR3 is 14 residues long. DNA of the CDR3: TGTGCCAGCACCTCTTTAAGAACGAACACTGAAGCTTTCTTT. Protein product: CASTSLRTNTEAFF.

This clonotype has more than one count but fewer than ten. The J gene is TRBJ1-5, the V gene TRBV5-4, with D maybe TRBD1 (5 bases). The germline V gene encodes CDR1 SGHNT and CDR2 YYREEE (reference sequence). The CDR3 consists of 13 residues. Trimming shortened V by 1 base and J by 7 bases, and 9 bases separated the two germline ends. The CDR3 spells CASSLMGGQPQHF. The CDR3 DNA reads TGTGCCAGCAGCTTGATGGGGGGACAGCCCCAGCATTTT.

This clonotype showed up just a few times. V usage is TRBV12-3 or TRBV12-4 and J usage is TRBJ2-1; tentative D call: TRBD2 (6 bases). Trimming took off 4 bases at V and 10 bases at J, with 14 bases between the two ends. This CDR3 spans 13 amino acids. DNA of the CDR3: TGTGCCAGCAGTTGGGGACTGGAACCAGAGCAGTTCTTC. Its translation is CASSWGLEPEQFF.

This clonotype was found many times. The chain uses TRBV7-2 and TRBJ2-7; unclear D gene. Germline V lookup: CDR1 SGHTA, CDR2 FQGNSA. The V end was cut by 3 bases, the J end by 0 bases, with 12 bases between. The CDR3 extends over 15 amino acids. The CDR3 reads CASSFGRMLSYEQYF. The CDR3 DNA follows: TGTGCCAGCAGCTTTGGCAGGATGCTCTCCTACGAGCAGTACTTC. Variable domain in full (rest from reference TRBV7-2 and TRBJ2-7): GAGVSQSPSNKVTEKGKDVELRCDPISGHTALYWYRQSLGQGLEFLIYFQGNSAPDKSGLPSDRFSAERTGGSVSTLTIQRTQQEDSAVYLCASSFGRMLSYEQYFGPGTRLTVT.

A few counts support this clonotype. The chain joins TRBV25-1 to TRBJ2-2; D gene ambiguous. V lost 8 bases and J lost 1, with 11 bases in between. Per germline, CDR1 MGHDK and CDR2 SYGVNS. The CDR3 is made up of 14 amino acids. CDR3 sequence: CASRFSGNTGELFF. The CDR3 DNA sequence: TGTGCCAGCCGCTTTAGTGGGAACACCGGGGAGCTGTTTTTT.

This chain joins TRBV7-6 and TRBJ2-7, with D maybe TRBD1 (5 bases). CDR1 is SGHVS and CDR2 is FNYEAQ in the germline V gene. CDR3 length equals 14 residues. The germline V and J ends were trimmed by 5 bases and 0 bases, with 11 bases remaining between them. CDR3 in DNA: TGTGCCAGCAGCCTCCGACAGTTCTCCTACGAGCAGTACTTC. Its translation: CASSLRQFSYEQYF.

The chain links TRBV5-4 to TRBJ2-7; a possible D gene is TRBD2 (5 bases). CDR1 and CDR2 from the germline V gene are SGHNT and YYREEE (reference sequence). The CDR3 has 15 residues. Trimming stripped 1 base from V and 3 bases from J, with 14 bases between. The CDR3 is CASSLFPAGVYEQYF. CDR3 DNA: TGTGCCAGCAGCTTGTTTCCCGCCGGGGTCTACGAGCAGTACTTC.

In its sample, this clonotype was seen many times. The CDR3 sequence: CASRDSNTEAFF. The CDR3, as DNA: TGTGCCAGCAGGGACAGTAACACTGAAGCTTTCTTT. The chain employs TRBV7-2 and TRBJ1-1; possible D gene TRBD1, 6 bases. This CDR3 has 12 residues. CDR1 and CDR2 from the germline V gene are SGHTA and FQGNSA. Trimming cost V 6 bases and J 2 bases, with 7 bases left between them.

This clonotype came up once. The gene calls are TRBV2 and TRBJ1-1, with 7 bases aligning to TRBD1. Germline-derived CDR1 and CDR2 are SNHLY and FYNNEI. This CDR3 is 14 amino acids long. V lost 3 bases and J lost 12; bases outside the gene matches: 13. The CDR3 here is CASSDGTDPLPTFF. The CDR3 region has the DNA TGTGCCAGCAGTGATGGGACAGACCCCCTGCCGACTTTCTTT.

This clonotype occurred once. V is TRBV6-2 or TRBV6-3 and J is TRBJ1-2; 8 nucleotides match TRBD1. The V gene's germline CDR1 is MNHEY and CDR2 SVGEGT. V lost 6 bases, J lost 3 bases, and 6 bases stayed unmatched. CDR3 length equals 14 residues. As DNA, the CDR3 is TGTGCCAGCAGGCGACAGGGGACCGACTATGGCTACACCTTC. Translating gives CASRRQGTDYGYTF.

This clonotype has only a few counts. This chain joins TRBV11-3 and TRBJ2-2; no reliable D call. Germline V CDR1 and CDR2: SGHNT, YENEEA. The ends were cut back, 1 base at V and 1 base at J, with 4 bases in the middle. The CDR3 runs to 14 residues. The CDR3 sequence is CASSLAENTGELFF. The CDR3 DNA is TGTGCCAGCAGCTTAGCCGAGAACACCGGGGAGCTGTTTTTT.

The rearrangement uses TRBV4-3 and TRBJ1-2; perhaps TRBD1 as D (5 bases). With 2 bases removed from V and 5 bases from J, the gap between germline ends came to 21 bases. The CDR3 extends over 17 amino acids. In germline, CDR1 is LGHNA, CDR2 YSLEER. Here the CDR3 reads CASSQRPTDGVLYGYTF. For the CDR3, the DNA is TGCGCCAGCAGCCAACGTCCGACAGATGGGGTTTTATATGGCTACACCTTC.

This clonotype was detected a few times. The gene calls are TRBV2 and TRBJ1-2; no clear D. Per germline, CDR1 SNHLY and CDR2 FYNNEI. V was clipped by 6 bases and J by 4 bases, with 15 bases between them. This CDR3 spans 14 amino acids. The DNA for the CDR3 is TGTGCCAGCAGGGAAATTGACACGGCCTATGGCTACACCTTC. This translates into CASREIDTAYGYTF.

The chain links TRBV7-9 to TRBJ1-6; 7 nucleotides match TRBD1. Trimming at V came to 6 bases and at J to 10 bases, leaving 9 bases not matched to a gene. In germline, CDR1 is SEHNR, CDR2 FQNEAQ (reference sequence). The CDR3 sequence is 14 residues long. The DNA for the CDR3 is TGTGCCAGCAGTTCGGACAGGAAGCAGTCACCCCTCCACTTT. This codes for CASSSDRKQSPLHF.

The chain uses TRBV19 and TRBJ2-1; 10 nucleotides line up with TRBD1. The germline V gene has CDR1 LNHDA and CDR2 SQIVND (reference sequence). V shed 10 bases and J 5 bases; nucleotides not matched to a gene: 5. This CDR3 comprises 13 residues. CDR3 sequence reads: CATGTGDNNEQFF. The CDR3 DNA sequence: TGTGCCACTGGGACAGGGGACAACAATGAGCAGTTCTTC.

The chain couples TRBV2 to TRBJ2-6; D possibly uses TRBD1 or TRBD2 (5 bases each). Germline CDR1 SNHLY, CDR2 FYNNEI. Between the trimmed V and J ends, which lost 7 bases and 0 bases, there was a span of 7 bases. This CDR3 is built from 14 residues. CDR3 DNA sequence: TGTGCCAGCAATGGGGGCTCTGGGGCCAACGTCCTGACTTTC. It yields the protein CASNGGSGANVLTF.